A single sample gave rise to the 20 T cell receptor beta chains below, sequenced in a study of shared clonotypes between healthy human individuals. The data were produced by immunoSEQ multiplex PCR, yet TCRdb's version contains in-frame clones alone and is incomplete. The data contain some 2.4 million clones, roughly 93% of them singletons. Sequenced input: naive CD4+ T cells from PBMCs. Regarding subset: CD45RA+ positively selected. Source of these receptors: a man aged 18 to 29 in good health. Some clones in this sample may be carry-over from other donors' samples.

The genes are TRBV4-3 and TRBJ2-2; TRBD1 agrees at 10 bases. The germline gives CDR1 LGHNA, CDR2 YSLEER. This CDR3 comprises 16 residues. V gave up 4 bases and J gave up 4 bases; unmatched junction bases: 6. The DNA for the CDR3 is TGCGCCAGCAGCCGGGACAGGGGTGATGGCACCGGGGAGCTGTTTTTT. It translates to CASSRDRGDGTGELFF.

The chain couples TRBV10-3 to TRBJ2-7, with 9 bases lining up with TRBD1. Germline V gene lookup returns CDR1 ENHRY and CDR2 SYGVKD. The trim removed 6 bases at V and 0 bases at J, leaving 3 bases unmatched. The CDR3 loop spans 14 amino acids. The CDR3 nucleotides read TGTGCCATCAGCCGGGACAGGGACTCCTACGAGCAGTACTTC. Translation: CAISRDRDSYEQYF.

The V gene is TRBV7-2, the J gene TRBJ1-5; D unresolved. Trimming took off 2 bases at V and 5 bases at J, with 7 bases between the two ends. The length of the CDR3 is 13 residues. Germline CDR1 is SGHTA and CDR2 is FQGNSA. The CDR3 protein is CASSLRRDQPQHF. Written as DNA, the CDR3 is TGTGCCAGCAGCTTACGACGCGATCAGCCCCAGCATTTT.

This clone was found once. The rearrangement joins TRBV11-2 to TRBJ2-2; 9 bases fit TRBD1. Unmatched junction bases numbered 3, after V lost 4 bases and J lost 3 bases. Germline lookup yields CDR1 SGHAT and CDR2 FQNNGV. The CDR3 consists of 15 residues. Here the CDR3 reads CASSYGTGYTGELFF. CDR3 DNA: TGTGCCAGCAGCTATGGGACAGGGTACACCGGGGAGCTGTTTTTT.

This clone was counted a single time. The V and J genes are TRBV9 and TRBJ2-7; possibly TRBD2 for D (6 bases). There are 14 residues in the CDR3. Trimming left V 4 bases short and J 2 bases short, with 13 bases between. CDR1 SGDLS and CDR2 YYNGEE come from the germline V gene. The CDR3 DNA is TGTGCCAGCAGCCCCGTGGGGGGTCCCTACGAGCAGTACTTC. It translates to CASSPVGGPYEQYF.

The chain employs TRBV18 and TRBJ1-3; a possible D gene is TRBD1 (5 bases). In germline, CDR1 is KGHSH, CDR2 LQKENI. This CDR3 is built from 16 residues. Trimming cost V 8 bases and J 0 bases, with 17 bases left between them. The CDR3 DNA follows: TGTGCCAGCGGCGGGGCTTCTATGAGCTCTGGAAACACCATATATTTT. Its translation is CASGGASMSSGNTIYF.

The CDR3 sequence is CASSSLTRILNGELFF. The DNA of the CDR3 is TGTGCCAGCAGTTCCCTAACCCGCATATTGAACGGGGAGCTGTTTTTT. The chain recombines TRBV28 with TRBJ2-2, with D hard to call. V lost 4 bases and J lost 7, with 19 bases in between. Germline loops: CDR1 MDHEN, CDR2 SYDVKM. The CDR3 totals 16 residues.

The DNA for the CDR3 is TGTGCCAGCAGGAGCGGAGTAAACACCGGGGAGCTGTTTTTT. Protein: CASRSGVNTGELFF. This chain links TRBV9 with TRBJ2-2; possibly TRBD2 for D (5 bases). The V gene lost 5 bases and the J gene lost 2 bases, with 10 bases spanning the gap. CDR1 is SGDLS, CDR2 YYNGEE, per germline. The CDR3 length is 14 residues.

A word on this clone: Other DNA sequences of this sample code for an identical CDR3. The chain joins TRBV18 to TRBJ2-1; D is possibly TRBD1 (5 bases). This CDR3 region has 13 residues. CDR1 is KGHSH and CDR2 is LQKENI in the germline V gene. Trimming stripped 2 bases from V and 5 bases from J, with 7 bases between. CDR3: CASSPGADNEQFF. CDR3 DNA sequence: TGTGCCAGCTCACCAGGGGCGGACAATGAGCAGTTCTTC.

The CDR3 nucleotides are TGTGCCAGCTCACCTGGGACAGAAGAAGCTTTCTTT. Translating gives CASSPGTEEAFF. The genes are TRBV18 and TRBJ1-1; 7 bases are shared with TRBD1. CDR1 is KGHSH, CDR2 LQKENI, per germline. Trimming took 3 bases from V and 8 from J; bases not matched to a gene: 3. The length of the CDR3 is 12 residues.

V usage is TRBV4-1 and J usage is TRBJ2-7, with 8 bases that match TRBD2. V was pared by 4 bases and J by 0 bases, with 11 bases of the junction left unmatched. The CDR3 extends over 17 amino acids. Per germline, CDR1 MGHRA and CDR2 YSYEKL. The CDR3 sequence is CASSLSGGDSSSYEQYF. CDR3 DNA: TGCGCCAGCAGCCTGTCGGGAGGGGACTCGAGCTCCTACGAGCAGTACTTC.

This rearrangement joins TRBV6-1 to TRBJ2-5, with unresolved D. V lost 2 bases, J lost 2 bases, and 9 bases lay in between. The CDR3 spans 14 residues. CDR1 and CDR2 (germline): MNHNS, SASEGT. CDR3 bases: TGTGCCAGCAGTGAACAAGAGGTTCAAGAGACCCAGTACTTC. This gives the protein CASSEQEVQETQYF.

The rearrangement uses TRBV5-4 and TRBJ2-2; D gene ambiguous. CDR1 and CDR2 from the germline V gene are SGHNT and YYREEE (reference sequence). V was cut by 4 bases and J by 0 bases, with 10 bases left in between. The CDR3 runs to 15 residues. CDR3 region: CASSLDGPNTGELFF. CDR3 nucleotides: TGTGCCAGCAGCCTGGACGGTCCGAACACCGGGGAGCTGTTTTTT.

CDR3 region: CATGTYNEQFF. Here the CDR3 DNA reads TGTGCCACCGGGACCTACAATGAGCAGTTCTTC. The chain employs TRBV6-5 and TRBJ2-1; D is perhaps TRBD2 (5 bases). V lost 10 bases, J lost 2 bases, and 6 bases lay in between. The CDR3 contains 11 residues. Germline V gene data show CDR1 as MNHEY and CDR2 as SVGAGI.

A remark on this clone: This CDR3 is also generated by other DNA sequences in the sample. The V and J genes are TRBV9 and TRBJ2-3; 8 bases fit TRBD2. Germline values: CDR1 SGDLS, CDR2 YYNGEE. V was clipped by 0 bases and J by 0 bases; unmatched bases: 6. The CDR3 runs to 17 residues. CDR3 sequence (DNA): TGTGCCAGCAGCGTAGCACCAGCGGGAGCTAGCACAGATACGCAGTATTTT. Residues: CASSVAPAGASTDTQYF.

This chain links TRBV4-3 with TRBJ2-7; D is uncertain. CDR1 is LGHNA, CDR2 YSLEER, per germline. V shed 7 bases and J shed 2 bases, with 18 bases lying between them. The CDR3 spans 15 residues. The CDR3, as DNA: TGCGCCAGCACCAAGTATCTTGGCGGAACCTACGAGCAGTACTTC. As protein: CASTKYLGGTYEQYF.

The V call is TRBV5-5, the J call TRBJ1-4; no firm D call. Trimming left V 1 base short and J 0 bases short, with 10 bases between. The CDR3 has 16 residues. The germline CDR1 and CDR2 sequences are SGHKS and YYEKEE (reference sequence). The CDR3 is CASSLRADATNEKLFF. CDR3 coding DNA: TGTGCCAGCAGCTTGAGGGCCGACGCAACTAATGAAAAACTGTTTTTT.

On this clone: It is unclear where the CDR3 begins or ends on the DNA, so no DNA is shown, and the CDR3 is as TCRdb lists it. This chain connects TRBV18 to TRBJ2-7. The CDR3 length is 22 residues, termini included. Germline assignment: CDR1 KGHSH and CDR2 LQKENI. The CDR3 reads CASSPRRASTSGRAPGSRWQYF.

This clone was seen just once. The J gene is TRBJ2-1, the V gene TRBV2; 12 bases align to TRBD1. CDR1 is SNHLY, CDR2 FYNNEI, per germline. V shed 6 bases, J shed 6 bases, and the junction held 6 bases outside the gene matches. The CDR3 spans 15 residues. The CDR3: CASSAGQGALNEQFF. The CDR3 coding sequence is TGTGCCAGCAGCGCGGGACAGGGGGCTCTCAATGAGCAGTTCTTC.

The J gene is TRBJ1-5, the V gene TRBV10-3; TRBD1 matches 12 bases. Germline CDR1 ENHRY, CDR2 SYGVKD. The CDR3 runs 14 residues. V was pared by 6 bases and J by 6 bases, with 3 bases of the junction left unmatched. The CDR3 reads CAISGDRGLQPQHF. CDR3 coding DNA: TGTGCCATCAGCGGGGACAGGGGGCTTCAGCCCCAGCATTTT.